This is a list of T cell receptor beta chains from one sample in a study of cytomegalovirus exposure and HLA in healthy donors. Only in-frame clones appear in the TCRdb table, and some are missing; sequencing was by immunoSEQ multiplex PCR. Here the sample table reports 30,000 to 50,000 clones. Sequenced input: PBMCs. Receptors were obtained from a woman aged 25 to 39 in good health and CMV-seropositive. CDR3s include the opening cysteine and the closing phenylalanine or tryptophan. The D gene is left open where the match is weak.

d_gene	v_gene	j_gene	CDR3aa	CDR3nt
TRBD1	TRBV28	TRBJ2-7	CASSPGQGWRYEQYF	TGTGCCAGCAGCCCCGGACAGGGTTGGAGGTACGAGCAGTACTTC
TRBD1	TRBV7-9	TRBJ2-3	CASTKPGTEISDTQYF	TGTGCCAGCACCAAACCCGGGACAGAAATTTCAGATACGCAGTATTTT
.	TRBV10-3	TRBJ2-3	CAIRETSHPTDTQYF	TGTGCCATCAGGGAAACTAGTCATCCCACAGATACGCAGTATTTT
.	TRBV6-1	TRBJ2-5	CASSLRDTTQETQYF	TGTGCCAGCAGTCTACGAGACACCACCCAAGAGACCCAGTACTTC
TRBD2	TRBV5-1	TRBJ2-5	CASSPGTSGQETQYF	TGCGCCAGCAGCCCCGGGACTAGCGGACAAGAGACCCAGTACTTC
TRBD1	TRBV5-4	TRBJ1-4	CASSRAGQGTEKLFF	TGTGCCAGCAGCCGGGCTGGACAGGGAACTGAAAAACTGTTTTTT
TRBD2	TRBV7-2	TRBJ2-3	CASSLASGGATDTQYF	TGTGCCAGCAGCTTAGCCAGCGGGGGGGCCACAGATACGCAGTATTTT
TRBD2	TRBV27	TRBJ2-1	CASGGGSGGDNEQFF	TGTGCCAGCGGAGGGGGTAGCGGGGGGGACAATGAGCAGTTCTTC
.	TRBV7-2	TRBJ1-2	CASRPQEGYTF	TGTGCCAGCAGGCCGCAGGAAGGCTACACCTTC
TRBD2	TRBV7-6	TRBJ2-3	CASSSPGLAGQYF	TGTGCCAGCAGCTCTCCGGGACTAGCGGGGCAGTATTTT
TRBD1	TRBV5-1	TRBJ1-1	CASGLQGAGTEAFF	TGCGCCAGCGGGTTACAGGGGGCTGGCACTGAAGCTTTCTTT
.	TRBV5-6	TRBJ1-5	CASSFRRGAYSNQPQHF	TGTGCCAGCAGCTTTAGGAGGGGCGCTTATAGCAATCAGCCCCAGCATTTT
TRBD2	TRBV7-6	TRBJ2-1	CASSSRGDSYNEQFF	TGTGCCAGCAGCTCGCGGGGGGACTCCTACAATGAGCAGTTCTTC
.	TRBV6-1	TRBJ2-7	CASTGDSYEQYF	TGTGCCAGCACGGGGGATTCTTACGAGCAGTACTTC
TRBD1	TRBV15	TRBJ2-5	CATSSRDRGETQYF	TGTGCCACCAGCAGCCGGGACAGGGGAGAGACCCAGTACTTC
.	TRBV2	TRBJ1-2	CASSEAGNNYGYTF	TGTGCCAGCAGTGAGGCAGGGAACAACTATGGCTACACCTTC